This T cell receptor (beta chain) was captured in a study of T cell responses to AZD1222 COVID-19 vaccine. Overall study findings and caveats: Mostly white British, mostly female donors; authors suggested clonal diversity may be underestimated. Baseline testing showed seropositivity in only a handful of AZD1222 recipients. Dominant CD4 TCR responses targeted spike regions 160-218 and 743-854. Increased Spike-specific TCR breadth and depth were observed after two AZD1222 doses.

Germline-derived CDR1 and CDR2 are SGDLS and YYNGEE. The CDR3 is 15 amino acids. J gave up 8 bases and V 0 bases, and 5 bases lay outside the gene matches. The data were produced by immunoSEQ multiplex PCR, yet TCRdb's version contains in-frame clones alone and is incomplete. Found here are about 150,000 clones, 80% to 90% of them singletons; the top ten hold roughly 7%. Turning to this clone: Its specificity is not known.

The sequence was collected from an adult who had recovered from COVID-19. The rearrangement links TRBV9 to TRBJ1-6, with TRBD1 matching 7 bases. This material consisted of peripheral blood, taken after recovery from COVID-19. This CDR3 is CASSVDGTVDSPLHF. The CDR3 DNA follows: TGTGCCAGCAGCGTAGATGGGACAGTGGATTCACCCCTCCACTTT.